Shown below are 17 T cell receptor beta chains from a single sample sequenced in a study of blood T cell repertoires in COVID-19. TCRdb's table, derived via immunoSEQ multiplex PCR, lists solely in-frame clones and lacks some. The sample carries some 250,000 clones, less than 85% recorded once. The sample taken for sequencing was peripheral blood. The receptors come from a woman between 18 and 29 years old with acute or convalescent COVID-19.

This sequence joins TRBV7-9 and TRBJ1-1, with 8 bases that match TRBD1. Trimming at V came to 4 bases and at J to 4 bases, leaving 5 bases not matched to a gene. Germline V lookup: CDR1 SEHNR, CDR2 FQNEAQ (reference sequence). The CDR3 is 14 amino acids. The CDR3 DNA is TGTGCCAGCAGCTCCCAGGGGGCCCTCACTGAAGCTTTCTTT. Protein product: CASSSQGALTEAFF.

V gene TRBV25-1 combines with J gene TRBJ1-4, with D possibly being TRBD1 (5 bases). The CDR3 spans 15 residues. CDR1 MGHDK and CDR2 SYGVNS come from the germline V gene. The germline V and J ends were trimmed by 4 bases and 3 bases, with 12 bases remaining between them. The CDR3 DNA follows: TGTGCCAGCAGTGGACAAGCAGGGCCTAATGAAAAACTGTTTTTT. Its protein product is CASSGQAGPNEKLFF.

The CDR3 reads CASTSPAGVPEQYF. DNA for the CDR3: TGTGCCAGCACCTCACCAGCGGGAGTACCCGAGCAGTACTTC. The chain couples TRBV6-5 to TRBJ2-7; TRBD2 matches at 8 bases. CDR3 length: 14 amino acids. Germline values: CDR1 MNHEY, CDR2 SVGAGI. The V and J ends lost 7 bases and 6 bases, in that order; junction bases with no gene match: 11.

The rearrangement joins TRBV9 to TRBJ2-6; 7 nucleotides match TRBD1. From germline, CDR1 is SGDLS and CDR2 YYNGEE. Trimming took 0 bases from V and 5 from J; bases not matched to a gene: 11. The CDR3 spans 18 residues. CDR3 amino acids: CASSVVGDRRLRANVLTF. Here the CDR3 DNA reads TGTGCCAGCAGCGTAGTAGGGGACAGAAGACTTCGGGCCAACGTCCTGACTTTC. The variable domain in full, completed from reference TRBV9 and TRBJ2-6, reads DSGVTQTPKHLITATGQRVTLRCSPRSGDLSVYWYQQSLDQGLQFLIQYYNGEERAKGNILERFSAQQFPDLHSELNLSSLELGDSALYFCASSVVGDRRLRANVLTFGAGSRLTVL.

This clone was seen a few times. An end of the junction differs from the germline gene, which may be a read error. The chain links TRBV10-3 to TRBJ1-2; D is uncertain. Germline assignment: CDR1 ENHRY and CDR2 SYGVKD. CDR3 length: 13 amino acids. CDR3 nucleotides: TGTGCCATCACGGGTATAATTAACGATGGCTACACCTTC. Protein sequence: CAITGIINDGYTF.

The chain links TRBV28 to TRBJ1-2, with 7 positions matching TRBD1. J was trimmed by 4 bases and V by 5 bases; bases with no gene match: 7. Per the germline V gene, CDR1 is MDHEN and CDR2 is SYDVKM. This CDR3 region has 14 residues. The CDR3 here is CASSLGQVLYGYTF. DNA of the CDR3: TGTGCCAGCAGTCTTGGACAGGTCCTCTATGGCTACACCTTC.

This clone was seen only once. The chain carries TRBV21-1 and TRBJ1-5; TRBD1, the table's D call, was not compared with the DNA. TRBV21-1 is listed as a pseudogene. The CDR3 is 16 residues long. The CDR3 coding sequence is TGTGCCAGCAGTCTCCCAGGGGGACCATCCCATCAGCCCCAGCATTTT. Its translation is CASSLPGGPSHQPQHF.

The chain uses TRBV19 and TRBJ1-5; the D is unclear. Germline V gene data show CDR1 as LNHDA and CDR2 as SQIVND (reference sequence). This CDR3 is 14 amino acids long. The V gene lost 2 bases and the J gene lost 7 bases, with 12 bases spanning the gap. The CDR3 is CASSITPPGQPQHF. CDR3 DNA: TGTGCCAGTAGTATAACCCCCCCGGGGCAGCCCCAGCATTTT.

V gene TRBV24-1 combines with J gene TRBJ2-1; TRBD1 matches at 7 bases. Trimming took 4 bases from V and 6 from J; bases not matched to a gene: 5. Per the germline V gene, CDR1 is KGHDR and CDR2 is SFDVKD. This CDR3 has 14 amino acids. The DNA of the CDR3 is TGTGCCACCAGTGAACAGGGGCTCGGCAATGAGCAGTTCTTC. It codes for CATSEQGLGNEQFF.

DNA for the CDR3: TGTGCCAGCAGTTACGCCGGGACAGGGATGAACACTGAAGCTTTCTTT. Translation: CASSYAGTGMNTEAFF. This sequence joins TRBV6-5 and TRBJ1-1; 9 positions match TRBD1. The CDR3 runs 16 residues. Germline-derived CDR1 and CDR2 are MNHEY and SVGAGI. The V gene end was trimmed by 2 bases and the J gene end by 0 bases; junction bases not matched to a gene: 4.

This chain connects TRBV2 to TRBJ1-4; tentatively, D is TRBD1 (5 bases). This CDR3 is 13 amino acids long. V lost 6 bases and J lost 5, with 10 bases in between. Per germline, CDR1 SNHLY and CDR2 FYNNEI. The chain's CDR3 is CASRSPGNEKLFF. Written as DNA, the CDR3 is TGTGCCAGCAGGAGCCCAGGGAATGAAAAACTGTTTTTT.

The chain uses TRBV28 and TRBJ2-1; perhaps TRBD2 as D (5 bases). The CDR3 covers 15 residues. Trimming pared 8 bases from V and 4 bases from J, leaving 18 bases between. Germline assignment: CDR1 MDHEN and CDR2 SYDVKM. This CDR3 reads CASSVVVSGYNEQFF. CDR3 coding DNA: TGTGCCAGCTCGGTTGTGGTATCGGGGTACAATGAGCAGTTCTTC.

The chain joins TRBV5-1 to TRBJ2-3; D may be TRBD2 (7 bases). Germline assignment: CDR1 SGHRS and CDR2 YFSETQ. Trimming removed 0 bases from V and 3 bases from J, with 17 bases in between. This CDR3 region has 17 residues. CDR3 region: CASSLAGGGLRTDTQYF. CDR3 bases: TGCGCCAGCAGCTTGGCTGGGGGGGGCTTAAGAACAGATACGCAGTATTTT.

With respect to this clone: At one end, the junction sequence differs from germline, possibly due to a read error. The chain carries TRBV27 and TRBJ2-1; 8 bases line up with TRBD2. The V gene's germline CDR1 is MNHEY and CDR2 SMNVEV (reference sequence). There are 15 residues in the CDR3. In DNA, the CDR3 is TGTGCCAGCAGTCACGGGACTAGGGGTGGGGCTGAGCAGCTCTTC. The encoded protein is CASSHGTRGGAEQLF.

Notes on this clone: Compared with germline, one end of the junction differs, possibly owing to a read error. This chain uses TRBV6-1 with TRBJ2-4, with D possibly matching TRBD1 (5 bases). The germline CDR1 and CDR2 sequences are MNHNS and SASEGT. The CDR3 totals 11 residues. CDR3 coding DNA: TGTGCCAGCAGTGACCAGGGCCGACTCCACTTC. It specifies CASSDQGRLHF.

The chain couples TRBV6-5 to TRBJ2-2; D is uncertain. Between the trimmed V and J ends, which lost 8 bases and 4 bases, there was a span of 11 bases. The CDR3 is 13 residues long. Germline CDR1 reads MNHEY; CDR2 reads SVGAGI. The CDR3 sequence: CASCSTATGELFF. The CDR3 bases are TGTGCCAGCTGCTCAACTGCCACCGGGGAGCTGTTTTTT.

This clone was observed a handful of times. The chain uses TRBV6-5 and TRBJ2-2; 9 positions agree with TRBD1. Trimming removed 8 bases from V and 3 bases from J; junction bases left unmatched: 4. Germline loops: CDR1 MNHEY, CDR2 SVGAGI. The CDR3 has 14 amino acids. CDR3 DNA sequence: TGTGCCAGCGGACAGGGGACCCACACCGGGGAGCTGTTTTTT. Protein: CASGQGTHTGELFF.